Below are 18 T cell receptor beta chains sequenced from a single sample in a study of TIL therapy for anti-PD-1-resistant metastatic lung cancer. Noted time point: pre-treatment sample, taken before nivolumab and TIL therapy. The tumor samples were excised metastases, mostly pleural nodules or supraclavicular lymph nodes. The immunoSEQ assay was v3. Assay used: immunoSEQ multiplex PCR; TCRdb lists only in-frame clones, some missing. Found here are more than 5,500 clones, 60% to 70% of them singletons; the top ten hold around 7.7%. This specimen consisted of tumor tissue, obtained at baseline. These receptors were taken from a person aged 25 to 80 with non-small cell lung cancer.

The chain employs TRBV7-9 and TRBJ1-2; D gene uncertain. Trimming removed 1 base from V and 7 bases from J, with 7 bases in between. CDR3 length: 12 residues. Germline CDR1 reads SEHNR; CDR2 reads FQNEAQ (reference sequence). The CDR3: CASSLGGIGYTF. The CDR3 bases are TGTGCCAGCAGCTTAGGAGGAATTGGCTACACCTTC. The entire variable domain, with the rest obtained from reference TRBV7-9 and TRBJ1-2, is as follows: DTGVSQNPRHKITKRGQNVTFRCDPISEHNRLYWYRQTLGQGPEFLTYFQNEAQLEKSRLLSDRFSAERPKGSFSTLEIQRTEQGDSAMYLCASSLGGIGYTFGSGTRLTVV.

This chain joins TRBV29-1 and TRBJ1-5, with TRBD1 identical over 7 bases. The CDR3 sequence is 13 residues long. V was pared by 6 bases and J by 6 bases, with 8 bases of the junction left unmatched. The germline V gene encodes CDR1 SQVTM and CDR2 ANQGSEA. This CDR3 reads CSVQGDSFQPQHF. The CDR3 coding sequence is TGCAGCGTCCAAGGGGACAGTTTTCAGCCCCAGCATTTT.

In this sample, this clone is large. The J gene is TRBJ1-1, the V gene TRBV7-8; tentative D call: TRBD1 (5 bases). CDR1 SGHVS and CDR2 FQNEAQ come from the germline V gene. The CDR3 totals 18 residues. Deletions cut 5 bases from V and 3 bases from J, with 25 bases between. The CDR3 DNA follows: TGTGCCAGCAGCCCCCCGTCGAAACATCAGGGCTTTCACACTGAAGCTTTCTTT. Amino acids: CASSPPSKHQGFHTEAFF.

This chain uses TRBV7-2 with TRBJ2-1; D call uncertain. The CDR3 length is 10 residues. CDR1 is SGHTA and CDR2 is FQGNSA in the germline V gene. V was clipped by 8 bases and J by 5 bases, with 4 bases between them. CDR3 DNA: TGTGCCAGCGGGGACAATGAGCAGTTCTTC. The encoded protein is CASGDNEQFF.

The J gene is TRBJ1-2, the V gene TRBV2; D is ambiguous. V was clipped by 8 bases and J by 5 bases, with 12 bases between them. Germline-derived CDR1 and CDR2 are SNHLY and FYNNEI. The CDR3 has 12 amino acids. The CDR3, as DNA: TGTGCCAGCTCCCCGGGCCGATATGGCTACACCTTC. This gives the protein CASSPGRYGYTF.

The chain recombines TRBV6-1 with TRBJ2-1; D not resolved. The CDR3 runs 18 residues. Per germline, CDR1 MNHNS and CDR2 SASEGT. Trimming removed 2 bases from V and 0 bases from J, with 17 bases in between. The CDR3, as DNA: TGTGCCAGCAGTGAAACTCCCCCCGGGCCAAACTCCTACAATGAGCAGTTCTTC. It codes for CASSETPPGPNSYNEQFF.

The chain couples TRBV2 to TRBJ2-3; D is unresolved. CDR3 length equals 12 residues. In germline, CDR1 is SNHLY, CDR2 FYNNEI. V was pared by 2 bases and J by 8 bases, with 8 bases between. CDR3 sequence: CASSERSGTQYF. CDR3 nucleotides: TGTGCCAGCAGTGAACGGTCCGGTACGCAGTATTTT. Looking up the rest from reference TRBV2 and TRBJ2-3 gives the full variable domain: EPEVTQTPSHQVTQMGQEVILRCVPISNHLYFYWYRQILGQKVEFLVSFYNNEISEKSEIFDDQFSVERPDGSNFTLKIRSTKLEDSAMYFCASSERSGTQYFGPGTRLTVL.

This clone was observed once. The rearrangement joins TRBV7-2 to TRBJ2-5; D remains unclear. Germline V gives CDR1 SGHTA, CDR2 FQGNSA. Trimming shortened V by 5 bases and J by 1 base, and 8 bases separated the two germline ends. The CDR3 totals 13 residues. The CDR3 region is CASSPRSQETQYF. CDR3 in DNA: TGTGCCAGCAGCCCCCGGTCCCAAGAGACCCAGTACTTC.

Regarding this clone: A single base separates this from a much larger clone, so it may be a read error. This sequence joins TRBV28 and TRBJ1-3; D perhaps matches TRBD1 (5 bases). Germline values: CDR1 MDHEN, CDR2 SYDVKM. Trimming pared 6 bases from V and 0 bases from J, leaving 9 bases between. This CDR3 comprises 14 residues. Here the CDR3 reads CASSQGFSGNTIYF. CDR3 coding DNA: TGTGCCAGCAGCCAGGGATTCTCTGGAAACACCATATATTTT.

The chain is built from TRBV2 and TRBJ2-7; perhaps TRBD2 as D (5 bases). Germline V gives CDR1 SNHLY, CDR2 FYNNEI. V was clipped by 4 bases and J by 6 bases, with 13 bases between them. The CDR3 loop spans 13 amino acids. The CDR3 loop is CASSVEVASEQYF. The CDR3 nucleotides are TGTGCCAGCAGTGTTGAGGTAGCGAGCGAGCAGTACTTC.

The genes are TRBV24-1 and TRBJ2-1; D tentatively reads TRBD1 or TRBD2 (5 bases each). CDR1 and CDR2 from the germline V gene are KGHDR and SFDVKD. This CDR3 region has 14 residues. Between the trimmed V and J ends, which lost 1 base and 10 bases, there was a span of 13 bases. Here the CDR3 DNA reads TGTGCCACCAGTGATTTTGGTGAGGGACCCGAGCAGTTCTTC. Translating gives CATSDFGEGPEQFF.

V is TRBV19 and J is TRBJ1-4; D is ambiguous. The CDR3 loop spans 13 amino acids. Trimming took 6 bases from V and 5 from J, leaving 10 bases between them. In germline, CDR1 is LNHDA, CDR2 SQIVND (reference sequence). The CDR3 is CASSAQRNEKLFF. The DNA of the CDR3 is TGTGCCAGTAGCGCTCAACGGAATGAAAAACTGTTTTTT.

By sample fraction, this clone is medium-sized. The chain carries TRBV7-2 and TRBJ1-5, with D possibly TRBD1 on 6 matching bases. Looked up from germline, CDR1 is SGHTA and CDR2 is FQGNSA. The CDR3 length is 14 residues. Trimming removed 5 bases from V and 7 bases from J, with 15 bases in between. The CDR3: CASSPYSGEQPQHF. DNA for the CDR3: TGTGCCAGCAGCCCTTACTCAGGGGAGCAGCCCCAGCATTTT.

The rearrangement links TRBV4-3 to TRBJ2-7, with D possibly TRBD2 on 5 matching bases. The CDR3 length is 13 residues. The V gene lost 0 bases and the J gene lost 3 bases, with 6 bases spanning the gap. The germline V gene has CDR1 LGHNA and CDR2 YSLEER. The CDR3 sequence is CASSQDRGYEQYF. The CDR3 bases are TGCGCCAGCAGCCAAGATCGGGGCTACGAGCAGTACTTC.

As to this clone: This sample includes further DNA sequences coding for the same CDR3. The chain uses TRBV7-2 and TRBJ2-1, with 11 nucleotides matching TRBD1. The CDR3 is 16 residues long. The V gene's germline CDR1 is SGHTA and CDR2 FQGNSA. V lost 1 base to trimming and J lost 11 bases; unmatched junction nucleotides: 10. The CDR3 region has the DNA TGTGCCAGCAGCTTAGGGCGGGGACAGGGGGGGTATCAGCAGTTCTTC. This codes for CASSLGRGQGGYQQFF. Full variable domain (remainder filled in from reference TRBV7-2 and TRBJ2-1): GAGVSQSPSNKVTEKGKDVELRCDPISGHTALYWYRQSLGQGLEFLIYFQGNSAPDKSGLPSDRFSAERTGGSVSTLTIQRTQQEDSAVYLCASSLGRGQGGYQQFFGPGTRLTVL.

The chain employs TRBV28 and TRBJ2-2; possibly TRBD2 for D (6 bases). This CDR3 is 12 amino acids long. Germline V CDR1 and CDR2: MDHEN, SYDVKM. V was clipped by 11 bases and J by 5 bases, with 12 bases between them. The CDR3 region is CAHSRETGELFF. The CDR3 region has the DNA TGTGCCCACTCCCGGGAGACCGGGGAGCTGTTTTTT.

The rearrangement uses TRBV3-1 (or the pseudogene TRBV3-2) and TRBJ2-3; the match to TRBD2 covers 7 bases. CDR1 LGHDT and CDR2 YNNKEL come from the germline V gene (reference sequence). The CDR3 consists of 14 residues. V lost 4 bases and J lost 1; bases outside the gene matches: 2. The CDR3 is CASSRTRRTDTQYF. The CDR3 region has the DNA TGTGCCAGCAGCCGGACTAGACGCACAGATACGCAGTATTTT.

The chain joins TRBV6-2 or TRBV6-3 to TRBJ2-3, with D perhaps TRBD1 or TRBD2 (5 bases each). V lost 0 bases and J 2 bases, leaving 12 bases between the germline ends. The CDR3 runs 16 residues. Germline assignment: CDR1 MNHEY and CDR2 SVGEGT. CDR3 sequence (DNA): TGTGCCAGCAGTTACTCCCCAGGGACGGTCACAGATACGCAGTATTTT. As protein: CASSYSPGTVTDTQYF.